Many counts were recorded for the clone carrying this T cell receptor (beta chain). V was pared by 5 bases and J by 10 bases, with 9 bases of the junction left unmatched. The CDR3 runs 13 residues. Germline V gene lookup returns CDR1 SGHVS and CDR2 FNYEAQ. This sample is part of a study of T-cell memory formation after mild COVID-19. TCRdb analysed the 5' RACE reads with MiXCR anew, one entry per CDR3 protein. This sample has more than 14,000 distinct CDR3 sequences; 20% to 25% occur once, and the top ten carry 56%. Sequences were obtained from PBMCs or a T cell subset sorted from them (not recorded which). The chain uses TRBV7-6 and TRBJ1-1; the match to TRBD1 covers 8 bases. The TCR comes from a man in his late teens or twenties who had mild COVID-19 (a few samples of this study predate the infection). Cell type and time point are not known. CDR3 sequence (DNA): TGTGCCAGCAGCGCAGGACAGGGCCGGGGAGCTTTCTTT. Amino acid sequence: CASSAGQGRGAFF. The full variable domain, in which reference TRBV7-6 and TRBJ1-1 provide the parts outside the CDR3, is GAGVSQSPRYKVTKRGQDVALRCDPISGHVSLYWYRQALGQGPEFLTYFNYEAQQDKSGLPNDRFSAERPEGSISTLTIQRTEQRDSAMYRCASSAGQGRGAFFGQGTRLTVV.